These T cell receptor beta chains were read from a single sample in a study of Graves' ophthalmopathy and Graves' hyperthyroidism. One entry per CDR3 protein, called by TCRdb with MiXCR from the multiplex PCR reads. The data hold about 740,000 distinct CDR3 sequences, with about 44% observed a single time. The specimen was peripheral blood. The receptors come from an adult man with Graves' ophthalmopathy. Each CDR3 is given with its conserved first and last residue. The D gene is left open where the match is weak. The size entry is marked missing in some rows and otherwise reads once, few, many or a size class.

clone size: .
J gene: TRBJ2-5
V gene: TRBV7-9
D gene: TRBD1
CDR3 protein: CASSLIAGTGYETQYF
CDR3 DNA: TGTGCCAGCAGCTTAATAGCCGGGACAGGGTATGAGACCCAGTACTTC

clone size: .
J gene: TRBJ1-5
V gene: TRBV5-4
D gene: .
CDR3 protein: CASSLGRQGNQPQHF
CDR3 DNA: TGTGCCAGCAGCTTGGGTCGCCAGGGCAATCAGCCCCAGCATTTT

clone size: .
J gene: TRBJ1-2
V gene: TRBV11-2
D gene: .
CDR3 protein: CASRSYRTPNYGYTF
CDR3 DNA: TGTGCCAGCAGGTCCTACAGGACACCGAACTATGGCTACACCTTC

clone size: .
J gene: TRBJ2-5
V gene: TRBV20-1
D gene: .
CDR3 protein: CSNGGKGNQPQYF
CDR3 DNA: TGCAGCAATGGTGGGAAGGGCAATCAGCCCCAGTACTTC

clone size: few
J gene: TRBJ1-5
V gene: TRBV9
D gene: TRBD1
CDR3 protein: CASSVEFRGRNNQPQHF
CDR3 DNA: TGTGCCAGCAGCGTAGAGTTCAGGGGGAGGAACAATCAGCCCCAGCATTTT

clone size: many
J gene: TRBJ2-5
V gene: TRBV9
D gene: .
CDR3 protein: CASSDSRGETQYF
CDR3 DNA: TGTGCCAGCAGCGACTCCAGGGGAGAGACCCAGTACTTC

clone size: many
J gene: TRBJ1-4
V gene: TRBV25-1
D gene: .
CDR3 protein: CASSLGARADEKLFF
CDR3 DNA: TGTGCCAGCAGTTTGGGGGCCCGGGCTGATGAAAAACTGTTTTTT

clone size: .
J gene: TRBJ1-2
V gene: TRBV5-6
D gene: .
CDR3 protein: CASSSGRRLLGYGHTF
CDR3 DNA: TGTGCCAGCAGCTCGGGACGTCGATTATTGGGCTATGGCCACACCTTC

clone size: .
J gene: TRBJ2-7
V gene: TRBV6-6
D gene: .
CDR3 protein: CASSYSGHPTSF
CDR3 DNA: TGTGCCAGCAGTTACTCGGGACACCCAACAAGCTTC

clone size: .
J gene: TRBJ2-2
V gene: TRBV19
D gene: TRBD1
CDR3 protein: CASNRQGQNTGELFF
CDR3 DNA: TGTGCCAGTAATCGACAGGGGCAGAACACCGGGGAGCTGTTTTTT

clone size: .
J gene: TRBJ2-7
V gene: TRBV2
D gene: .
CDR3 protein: CASSQEGQYF
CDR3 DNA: TGTGCCAGCAGTCAGGAGGGGCAGTACTTC

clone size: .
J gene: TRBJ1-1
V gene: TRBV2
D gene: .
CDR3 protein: CASSDRYWDTEAFF
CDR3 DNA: TGTGCCAGCAGTGATCGGTACTGGGACACTGAAGCTTTCTTT

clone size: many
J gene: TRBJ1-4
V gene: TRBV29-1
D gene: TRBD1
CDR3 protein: CSVAGQGFANEKLFF
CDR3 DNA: TGCAGCGTTGCGGGACAGGGGTTTGCTAATGAAAAACTGTTTTTT

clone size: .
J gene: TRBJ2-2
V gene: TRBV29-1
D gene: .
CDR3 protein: CSVTQSGELFF
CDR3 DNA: TGCAGCGTTACCCAATCCGGGGAGCTGTTTTTT

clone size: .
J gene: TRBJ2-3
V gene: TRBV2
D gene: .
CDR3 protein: CASCGAVTDTQYF
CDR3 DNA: TGTGCCAGCTGTGGGGCAGTCACAGATACGCAGTATTTT

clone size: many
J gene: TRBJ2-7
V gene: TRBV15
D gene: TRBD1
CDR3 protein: CATSVGTGGGEQYF
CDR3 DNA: TGTGCCACCAGCGTTGGGACAGGGGGTGGCGAGCAGTACTTC

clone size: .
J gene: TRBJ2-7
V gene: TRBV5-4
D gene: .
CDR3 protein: CASSQDVLAPNEQYF
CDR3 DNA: TGTGCCAGCAGCCAAGATGTTTTAGCTCCCAACGAGCAGTACTTC

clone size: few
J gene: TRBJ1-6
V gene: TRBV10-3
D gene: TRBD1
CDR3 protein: CASLSGQGGSPLHF
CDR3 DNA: TGTGCCAGCTTATCCGGACAGGGAGGTTCACCCCTCCACTTT

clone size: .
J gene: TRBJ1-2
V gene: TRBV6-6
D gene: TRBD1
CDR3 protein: CASSYGDRLNYGYTF
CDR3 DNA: TGTGCCAGCAGTTACGGGGACAGACTTAACTATGGCTACACCTTC

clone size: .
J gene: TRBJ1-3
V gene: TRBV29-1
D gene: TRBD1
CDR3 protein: CSVRDSLNTIYF
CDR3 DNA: TGCAGCGTGCGGGACAGCCTGAACACCATATATTTT

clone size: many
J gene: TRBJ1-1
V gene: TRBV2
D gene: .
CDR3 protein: CASIAEPNTEAFF
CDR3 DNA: TGTGCCAGCATTGCGGAGCCAAACACTGAAGCTTTCTTT

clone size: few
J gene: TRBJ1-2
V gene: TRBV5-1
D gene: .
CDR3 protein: CASSLDSWTNYGYTF
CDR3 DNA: TGCGCCAGCAGCTTGGACAGTTGGACTAACTATGGCTACACCTTC

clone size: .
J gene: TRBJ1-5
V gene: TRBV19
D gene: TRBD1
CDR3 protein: CASSIEAGGRSNQPQHF
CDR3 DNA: TGTGCCAGTAGTATCGAGGCAGGGGGCCGGAGCAATCAGCCCCAGCATTTT

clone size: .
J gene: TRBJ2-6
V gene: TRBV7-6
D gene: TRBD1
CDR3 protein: CASSLAPTGTSGANVLTF
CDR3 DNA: TGTGCCAGCAGCCTCGCCCCGACAGGGACCTCTGGGGCCAACGTCCTGACTTTC

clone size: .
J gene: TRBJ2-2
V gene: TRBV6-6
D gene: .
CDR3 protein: CASSYSLTTDRTGELFF
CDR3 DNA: TGTGCCAGCAGTTACTCGTTAACTACGGATCGCACCGGGGAGCTGTTTTTT

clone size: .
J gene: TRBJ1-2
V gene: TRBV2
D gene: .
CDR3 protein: CASREGANYGYTF
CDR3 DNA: TGTGCCAGCAGGGAAGGGGCCAACTATGGCTACACCTTC

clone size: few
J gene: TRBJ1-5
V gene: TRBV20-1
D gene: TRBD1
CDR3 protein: CSATAWGQTTSSNQPQHF
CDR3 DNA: TGCAGTGCTACCGCTTGGGGACAGACCACTTCTAGCAATCAGCCCCAGCATTTT

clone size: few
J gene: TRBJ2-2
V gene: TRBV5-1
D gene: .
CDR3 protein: CASTQETANTGELFF
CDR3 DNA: TGCGCCAGCACCCAAGAGACTGCGAACACCGGGGAGCTGTTTTTT